Sequencing of this T cell receptor (beta chain) was carried out in a study of blood T cell repertoires in COVID-19. Across the study: There were acute and convalescent COVID-19 samples, and they came from the United States, Italy and Spain.

TCRdb keeps only in-frame clones here, not all; method: immunoSEQ multiplex PCR. The sample yields 60,000 to 65,000 clones, about 74% seen once. This clone was seen just once. The CDR3 spans 14 residues. Germline assignment: CDR1 SNHLY and CDR2 FYNNEI. Trimming removed 7 bases from V and 4 bases from J; junction bases left unmatched: 6. What was sequenced was peripheral blood. This sequence originates from an elderly woman with acute or convalescent COVID-19. V gene TRBV2 combines with J gene TRBJ2-3; 9 bases are a match to TRBD1. CDR3 coding DNA: TGTGCCAGCAACTGGGACAGGGCCGCAGATACGCAGTATTTT. It yields the protein CASNWDRAADTQYF.